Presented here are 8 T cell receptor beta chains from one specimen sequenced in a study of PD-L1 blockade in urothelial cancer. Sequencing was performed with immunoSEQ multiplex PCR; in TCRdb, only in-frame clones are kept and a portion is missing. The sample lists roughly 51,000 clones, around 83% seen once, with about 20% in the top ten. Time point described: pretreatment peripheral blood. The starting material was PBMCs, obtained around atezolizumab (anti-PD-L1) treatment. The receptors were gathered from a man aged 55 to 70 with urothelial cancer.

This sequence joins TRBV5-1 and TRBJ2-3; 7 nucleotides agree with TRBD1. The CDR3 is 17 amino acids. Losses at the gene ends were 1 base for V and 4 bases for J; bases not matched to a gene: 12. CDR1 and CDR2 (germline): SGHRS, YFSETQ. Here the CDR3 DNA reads TGCGCCAGCAGCTTGAATCCAGACAGGGTCGGTTCAGATACGCAGTATTTT. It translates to CASSLNPDRVGSDTQYF.

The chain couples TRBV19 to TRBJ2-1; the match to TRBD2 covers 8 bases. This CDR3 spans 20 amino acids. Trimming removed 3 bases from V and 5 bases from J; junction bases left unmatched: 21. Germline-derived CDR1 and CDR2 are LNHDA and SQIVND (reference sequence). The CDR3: CASSIRGGMGAATRNNEQFF. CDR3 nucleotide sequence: TGTGCCAGTAGTATTCGCGGGGGGATGGGGGCCGCCACGAGGAACAATGAGCAGTTCTTC. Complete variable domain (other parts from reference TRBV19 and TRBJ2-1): DGGITQSPKYLFRKEGQNVTLSCEQNLNHDAMYWYRQDPGQGLRLIYYSQIVNDFQKGDIAEGYSVSREKKESFPLTVTSAQKNPTAFYLCASSIRGGMGAATRNNEQFFGPGTRLTVL.

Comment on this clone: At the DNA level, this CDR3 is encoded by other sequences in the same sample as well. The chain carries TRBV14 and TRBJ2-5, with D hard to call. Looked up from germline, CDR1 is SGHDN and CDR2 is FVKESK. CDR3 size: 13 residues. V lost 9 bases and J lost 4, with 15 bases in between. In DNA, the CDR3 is TGTGCCAGTCGTTTGGCGCCAGGAGAGACCCAGTACTTC. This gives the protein CASRLAPGETQYF.

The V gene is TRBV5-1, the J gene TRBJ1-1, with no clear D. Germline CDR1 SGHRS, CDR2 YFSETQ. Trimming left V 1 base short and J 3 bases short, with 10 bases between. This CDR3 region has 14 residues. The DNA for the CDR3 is TGCGCCAGCAGCTTGAGCACGCGGGACACTGAAGCTTTCTTT. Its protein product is CASSLSTRDTEAFF.

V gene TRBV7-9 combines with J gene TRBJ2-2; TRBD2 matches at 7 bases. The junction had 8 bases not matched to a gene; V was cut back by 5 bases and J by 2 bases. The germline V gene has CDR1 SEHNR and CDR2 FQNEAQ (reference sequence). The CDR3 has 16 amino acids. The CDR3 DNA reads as TGTGCCAGCAGCCACTCTGGGGAGGGTAACACCGGGGAGCTGTTTTTT. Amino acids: CASSHSGEGNTGELFF.

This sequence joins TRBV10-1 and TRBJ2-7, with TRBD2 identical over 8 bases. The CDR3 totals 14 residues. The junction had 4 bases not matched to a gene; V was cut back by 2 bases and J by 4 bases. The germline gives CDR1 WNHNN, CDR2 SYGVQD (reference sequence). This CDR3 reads CASSESGSRYEQYF. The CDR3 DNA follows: TGCGCCAGCAGTGAGAGCGGGAGTCGGTACGAGCAGTACTTC.

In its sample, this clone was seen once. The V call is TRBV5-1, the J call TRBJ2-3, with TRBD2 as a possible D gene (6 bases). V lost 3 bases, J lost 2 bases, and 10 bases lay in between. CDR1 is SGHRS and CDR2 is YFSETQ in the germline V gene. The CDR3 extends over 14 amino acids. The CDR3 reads CASSSGVPTDTQYF. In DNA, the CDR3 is TGCGCCAGCAGCTCGGGGGTCCCCACAGATACGCAGTATTTT.

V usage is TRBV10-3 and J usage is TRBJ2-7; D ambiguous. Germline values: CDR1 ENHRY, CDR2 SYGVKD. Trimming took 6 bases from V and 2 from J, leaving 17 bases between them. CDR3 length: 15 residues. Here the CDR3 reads CAISEGPRLPYEQYF. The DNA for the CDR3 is TGTGCCATCAGCGAAGGCCCGCGGCTACCCTACGAGCAGTACTTC.